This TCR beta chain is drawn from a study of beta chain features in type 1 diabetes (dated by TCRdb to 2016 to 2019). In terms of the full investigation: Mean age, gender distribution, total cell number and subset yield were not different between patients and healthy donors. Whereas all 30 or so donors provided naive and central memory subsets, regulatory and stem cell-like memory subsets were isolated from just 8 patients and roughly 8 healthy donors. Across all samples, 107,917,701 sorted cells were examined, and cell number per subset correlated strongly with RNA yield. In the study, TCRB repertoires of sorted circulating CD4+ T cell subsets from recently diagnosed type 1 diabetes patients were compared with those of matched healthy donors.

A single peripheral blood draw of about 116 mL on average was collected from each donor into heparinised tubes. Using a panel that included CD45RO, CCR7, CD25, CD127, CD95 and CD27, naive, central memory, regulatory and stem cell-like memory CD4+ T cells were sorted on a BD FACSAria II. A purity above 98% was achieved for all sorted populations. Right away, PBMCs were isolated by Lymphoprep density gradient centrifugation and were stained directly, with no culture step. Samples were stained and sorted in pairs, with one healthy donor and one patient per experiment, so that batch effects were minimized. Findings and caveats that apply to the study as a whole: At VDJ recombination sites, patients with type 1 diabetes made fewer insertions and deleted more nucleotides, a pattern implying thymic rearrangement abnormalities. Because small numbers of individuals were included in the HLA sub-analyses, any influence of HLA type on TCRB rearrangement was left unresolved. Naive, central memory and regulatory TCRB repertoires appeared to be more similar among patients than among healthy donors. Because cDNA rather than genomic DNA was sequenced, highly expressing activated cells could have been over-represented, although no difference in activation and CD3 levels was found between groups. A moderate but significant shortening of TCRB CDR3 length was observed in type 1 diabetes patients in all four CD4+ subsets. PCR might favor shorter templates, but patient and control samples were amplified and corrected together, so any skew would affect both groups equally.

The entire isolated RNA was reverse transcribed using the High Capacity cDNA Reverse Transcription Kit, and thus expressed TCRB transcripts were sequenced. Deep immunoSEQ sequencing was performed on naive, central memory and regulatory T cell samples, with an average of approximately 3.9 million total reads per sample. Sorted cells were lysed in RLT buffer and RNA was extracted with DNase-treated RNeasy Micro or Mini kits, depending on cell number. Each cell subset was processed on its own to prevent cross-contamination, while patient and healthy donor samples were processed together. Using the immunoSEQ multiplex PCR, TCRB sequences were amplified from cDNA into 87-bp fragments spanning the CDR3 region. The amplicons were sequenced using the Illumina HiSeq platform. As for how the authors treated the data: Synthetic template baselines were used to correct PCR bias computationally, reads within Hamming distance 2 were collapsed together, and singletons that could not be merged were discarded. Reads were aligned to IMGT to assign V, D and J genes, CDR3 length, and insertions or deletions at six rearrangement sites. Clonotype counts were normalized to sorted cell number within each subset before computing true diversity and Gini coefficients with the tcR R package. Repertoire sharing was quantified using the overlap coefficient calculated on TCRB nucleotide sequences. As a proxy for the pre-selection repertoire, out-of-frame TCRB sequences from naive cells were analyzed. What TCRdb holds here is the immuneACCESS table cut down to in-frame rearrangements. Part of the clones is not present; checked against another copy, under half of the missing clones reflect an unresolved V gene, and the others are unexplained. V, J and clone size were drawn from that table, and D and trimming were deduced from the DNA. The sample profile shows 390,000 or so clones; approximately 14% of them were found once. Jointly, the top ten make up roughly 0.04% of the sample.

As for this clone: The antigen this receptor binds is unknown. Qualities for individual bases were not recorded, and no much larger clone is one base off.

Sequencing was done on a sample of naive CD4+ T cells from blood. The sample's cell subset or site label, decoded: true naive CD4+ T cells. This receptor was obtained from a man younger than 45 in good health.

The DNA sequence follows: TGTGCCAGTTCAGGGTCCCAAGAGACCCAGTACTTC. The translation is CASSGSQETQYF. This chain is built from TRBV6-6 and TRBJ2-5; TRBD1 is a possible D gene, resting on 5 matching bases. The CDR3 goes from the cysteine to the phenylalanine over 12 residues. This entry keeps only the CDR3 DNA: 36 bases, framed from base 1. Looking up the germline V gene (reference sequence) yields CDR1 MNHNY and CDR2 SVGAGI. V is pared back by 9 bases and J by 1 base, with 9 bases lying between the germline termini.